The clone carrying this T cell receptor beta chain was seen ten or more times. Its specificity is not known. Being one base from a much bigger clone, this may be a read error. For the library, individual cDNA molecules each received unique molecular identifiers. In the study's own analysis: There were a median of approximately 88,000 TCRs per sample, with a range from roughly 20,000 to 700,000. TCRdb processed the reads anew with MiXCR; each CDR3 protein has one entry. These V and J calls rely on TCRdb rather than the paper's analysis. The repertoire has around 120,000 distinct CDR3 sequences, 6.5% to 10% of them found once; the top ten carry over 1.1%. Unfractionated whole blood yielded the extracted total RNA. The sample comes from a study of human T cells and chemical hapten exposure. Study summary: TCR yield per sample varied, mainly due to pooled library volumes. Findings of the study overall: With DPC sensitization, TCRs exceeding 1 in 1000 frequency showed no change.

The germline CDR1 and CDR2 sequences are DFQATT and SNEGSKA (reference sequence). V gave up 5 bases and J gave up 3 bases; unmatched junction bases: 0. This CDR3 spans 12 amino acids. The gene calls are TRBV20-1 and TRBJ1-1; 10 bases fit TRBD1. The sample comprised whole blood. The TCR was taken from a human donor in good health. Some clones in this sample may be carry-over from other donors' samples. CDR3 amino acids: CSAGTGDTEAFF. The CDR3 DNA sequence: TGCAGTGCTGGGACAGGGGACACTGAAGCTTTCTTT.